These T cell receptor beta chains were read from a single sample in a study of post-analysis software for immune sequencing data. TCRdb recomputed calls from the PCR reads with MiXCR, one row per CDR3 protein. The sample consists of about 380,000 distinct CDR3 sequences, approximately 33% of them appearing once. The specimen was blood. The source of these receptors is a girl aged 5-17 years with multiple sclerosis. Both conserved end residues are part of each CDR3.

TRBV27	CASILTSGTGHKGYTF
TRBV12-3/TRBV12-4	CASRPPGGREQYF
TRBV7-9	CASSRSDAQYF
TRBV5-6	CASSWTDTDTQYF
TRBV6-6	CASRMGQGDYEQYF
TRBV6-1	CASRIGTESPLHF
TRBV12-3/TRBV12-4	CASSLGGLDETQYF
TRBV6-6	CASRPPRGGNTEAFF
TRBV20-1	CSAGGYYYNEQFF
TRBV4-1	CASRPIGGAPGGYTF
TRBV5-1	CASSSGRPLGVQYF
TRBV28	CASSLSGGFEQYF
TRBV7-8	CASSLEASTDTQYF
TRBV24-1	CATSDLPPEAWLSGANVLTF
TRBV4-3	CASSQKLAGVPGSQYF
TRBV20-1	CSARATGGTDTQYF
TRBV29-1	CSTRAQGQETQYF
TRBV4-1	CASSLRVQGDYYEQYF
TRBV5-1	CASSLGDRTQGGEKLFF
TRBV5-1	CASSLVSQNYGYTF
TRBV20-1	CSARDERQAEDEQYF